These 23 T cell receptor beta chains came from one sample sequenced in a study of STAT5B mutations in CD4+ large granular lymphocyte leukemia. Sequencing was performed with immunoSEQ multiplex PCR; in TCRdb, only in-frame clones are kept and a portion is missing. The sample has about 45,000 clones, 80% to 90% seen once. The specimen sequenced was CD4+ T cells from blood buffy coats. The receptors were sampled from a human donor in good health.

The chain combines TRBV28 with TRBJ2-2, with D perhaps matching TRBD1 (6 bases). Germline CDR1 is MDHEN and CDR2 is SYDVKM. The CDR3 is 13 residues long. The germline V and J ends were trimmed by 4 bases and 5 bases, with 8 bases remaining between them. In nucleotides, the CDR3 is TGTGCCAGCAGTTCCAGGGGTACCGGGGAGCTGTTTTTT. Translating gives CASSSRGTGELFF.

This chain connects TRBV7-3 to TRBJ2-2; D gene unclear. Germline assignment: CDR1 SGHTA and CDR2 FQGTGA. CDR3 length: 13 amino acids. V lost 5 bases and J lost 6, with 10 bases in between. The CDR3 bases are TGTGCCAGCAGCCCAGGACGGTCCGGGGAGCTGTTTTTT. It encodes CASSPGRSGELFF.

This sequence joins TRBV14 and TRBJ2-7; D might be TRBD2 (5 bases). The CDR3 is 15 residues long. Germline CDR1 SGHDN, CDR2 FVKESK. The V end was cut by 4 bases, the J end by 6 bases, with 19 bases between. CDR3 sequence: CASSLEGLARREQYF. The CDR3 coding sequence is TGTGCCAGCAGCCTAGAAGGGCTAGCAAGACGCGAGCAGTACTTC. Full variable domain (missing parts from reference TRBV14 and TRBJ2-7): EAGVTQFPSHSVIEKGQTVTLRCDPISGHDNLYWYRRVMGKEIKFLLHFVKESKQDESGMPNNRFLAERTGGTYSTLKVQPAELEDSGVYFCASSLEGLARREQYFGPGTRLTVT.

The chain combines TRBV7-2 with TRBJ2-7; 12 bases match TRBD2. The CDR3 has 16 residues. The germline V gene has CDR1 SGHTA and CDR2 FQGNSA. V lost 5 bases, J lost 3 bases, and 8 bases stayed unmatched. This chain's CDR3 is CASSPGPGLAGYEQYF. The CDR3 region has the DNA TGTGCCAGCAGCCCGGGGCCGGGACTAGCGGGCTACGAGCAGTACTTC.

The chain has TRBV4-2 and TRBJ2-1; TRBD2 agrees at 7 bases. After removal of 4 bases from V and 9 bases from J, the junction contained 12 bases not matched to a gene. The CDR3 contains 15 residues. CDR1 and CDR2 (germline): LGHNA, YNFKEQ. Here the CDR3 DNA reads TGTGCCAGCAGCCCTGGACTAGGCGGTTCCGTTGAGCAGTTCTTC. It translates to CASSPGLGGSVEQFF.

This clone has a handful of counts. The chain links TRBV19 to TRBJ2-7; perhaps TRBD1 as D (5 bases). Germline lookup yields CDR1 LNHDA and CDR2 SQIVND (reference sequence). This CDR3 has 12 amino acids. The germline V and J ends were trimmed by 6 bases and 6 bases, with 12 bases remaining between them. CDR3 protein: CASSQFRGEQYF. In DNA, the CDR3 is TGTGCCAGTAGCCAATTTAGGGGCGAGCAGTACTTC. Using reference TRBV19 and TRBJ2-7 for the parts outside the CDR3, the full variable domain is DGGITQSPKYLFRKEGQNVTLSCEQNLNHDAMYWYRQDPGQGLRLIYYSQIVNDFQKGDIAEGYSVSREKKESFPLTVTSAQKNPTAFYLCASSQFRGEQYFGPGTRLTVT.

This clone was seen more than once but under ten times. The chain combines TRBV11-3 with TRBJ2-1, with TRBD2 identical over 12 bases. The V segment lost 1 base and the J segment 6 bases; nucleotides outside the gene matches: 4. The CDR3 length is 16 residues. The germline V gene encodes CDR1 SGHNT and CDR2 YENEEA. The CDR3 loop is CASSLASSGGGNEQFF. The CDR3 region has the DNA TGTGCCAGCAGCTTAGCCTCTAGCGGGGGGGGCAATGAGCAGTTCTTC.

This CDR3 reads CASSRDRGVTEAFF. CDR3 coding DNA: TGCGCCAGCAGCCGTGACAGGGGAGTGACTGAAGCTTTCTTT. The V and J genes are TRBV4-1 and TRBJ1-1; 8 bases are a match to TRBD1. Germline V gene sequence: CDR1 MGHRA, CDR2 YSYEKL. This CDR3 region has 14 residues. The ends lost 4 bases at V and 5 bases at J; junction bases unmatched: 6.

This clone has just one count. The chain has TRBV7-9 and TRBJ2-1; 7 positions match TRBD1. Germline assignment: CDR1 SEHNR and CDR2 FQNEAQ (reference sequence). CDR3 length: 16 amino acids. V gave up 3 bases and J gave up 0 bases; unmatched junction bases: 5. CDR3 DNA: TGTGCCAGCAGCTTTGGGGGACAGACCTCCTACAATGAGCAGTTCTTC. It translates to CASSFGGQTSYNEQFF.

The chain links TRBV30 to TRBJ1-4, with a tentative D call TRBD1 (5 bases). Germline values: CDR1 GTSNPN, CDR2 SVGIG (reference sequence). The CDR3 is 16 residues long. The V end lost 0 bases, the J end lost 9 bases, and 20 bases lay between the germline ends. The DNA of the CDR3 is TGTGCCTGGAGTGTAGGGGCGGGCCAGGGATACCAAAAACTGTTTTTT. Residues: CAWSVGAGQGYQKLFF.

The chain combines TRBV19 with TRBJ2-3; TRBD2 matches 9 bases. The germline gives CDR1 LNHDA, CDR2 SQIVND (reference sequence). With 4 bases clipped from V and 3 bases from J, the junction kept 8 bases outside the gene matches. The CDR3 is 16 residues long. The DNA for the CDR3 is TGTGCCAGTAGTACTCGGCGGGAGGGCCTTACAGATACGCAGTATTTT. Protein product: CASSTRREGLTDTQYF.

The CDR3 DNA follows: TGCGCCAGCAGCCTGGAGGGAGGGACACCATCGGAGCAGTTCTTC. Protein: CASSLEGGTPSEQFF. The V call is TRBV4-1, the J call TRBJ2-1, with D possibly matching TRBD2 (7 bases). Germline CDR1 MGHRA, CDR2 YSYEKL. V gave up 4 bases and J gave up 10 bases, with 20 bases separating them. The CDR3 consists of 15 residues.

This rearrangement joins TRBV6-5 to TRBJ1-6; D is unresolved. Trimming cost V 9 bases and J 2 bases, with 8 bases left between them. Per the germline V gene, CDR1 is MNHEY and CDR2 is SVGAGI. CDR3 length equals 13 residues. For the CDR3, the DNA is TGTGCCAGTCGGAGGACCTATAATTCACCCCTCCACTTT. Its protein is CASRRTYNSPLHF.

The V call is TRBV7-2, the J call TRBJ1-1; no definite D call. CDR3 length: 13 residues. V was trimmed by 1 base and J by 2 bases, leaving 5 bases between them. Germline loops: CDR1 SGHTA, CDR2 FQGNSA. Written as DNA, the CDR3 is TGTGCCAGCAGCTTAGACTTTAACACTGAAGCTTTCTTT. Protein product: CASSLDFNTEAFF.

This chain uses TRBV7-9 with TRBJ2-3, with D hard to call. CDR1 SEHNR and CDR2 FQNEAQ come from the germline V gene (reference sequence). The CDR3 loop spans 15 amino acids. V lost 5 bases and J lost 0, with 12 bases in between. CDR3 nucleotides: TGTGCCAGCAGCCCCCCCGGGCGAAGCACAGATACGCAGTATTTT. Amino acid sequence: CASSPPGRSTDTQYF.

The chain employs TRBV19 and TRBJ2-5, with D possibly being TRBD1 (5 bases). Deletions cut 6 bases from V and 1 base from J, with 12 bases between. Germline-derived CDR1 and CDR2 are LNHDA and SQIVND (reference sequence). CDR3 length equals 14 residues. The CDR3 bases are TGTGCCAGTAGCACAGGTTTCAGCCAAGAGACCCAGTACTTC. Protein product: CASSTGFSQETQYF.

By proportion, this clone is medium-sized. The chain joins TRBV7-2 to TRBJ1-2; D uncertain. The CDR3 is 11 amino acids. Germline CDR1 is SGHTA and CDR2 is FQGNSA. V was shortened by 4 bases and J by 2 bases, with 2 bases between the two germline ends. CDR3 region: CASSSNYGYTF. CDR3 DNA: TGTGCCAGCAGCTCCAACTATGGCTACACCTTC.

This chain's CDR3 is CASSPSAREEETQYF. The CDR3 DNA reads as TGCGCCAGCAGCCCGTCGGCCAGGGAGGAAGAGACCCAGTACTTC. The V call is TRBV4-1, the J call TRBJ2-5; TRBD2 might be the D (6 bases). Germline V lookup: CDR1 MGHRA, CDR2 YSYEKL. Trimming took 4 bases from V and 3 from J, leaving 15 bases between them. The CDR3 consists of 15 residues.

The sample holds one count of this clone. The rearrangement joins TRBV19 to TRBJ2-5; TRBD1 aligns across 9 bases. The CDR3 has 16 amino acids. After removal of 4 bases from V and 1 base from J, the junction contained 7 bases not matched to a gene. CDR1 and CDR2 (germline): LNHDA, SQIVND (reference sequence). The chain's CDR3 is CASSTDLTGGQETQYF. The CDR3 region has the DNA TGTGCCAGTAGTACAGATTTGACAGGGGGCCAAGAGACCCAGTACTTC.

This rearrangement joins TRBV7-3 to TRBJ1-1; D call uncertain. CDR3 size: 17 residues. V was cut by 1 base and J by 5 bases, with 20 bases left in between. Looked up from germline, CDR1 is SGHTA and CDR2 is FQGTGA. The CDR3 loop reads CASSLMVPGLPITEAFF. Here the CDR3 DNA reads TGTGCCAGCAGCTTAATGGTGCCGGGCCTCCCAATTACTGAAGCTTTCTTT.

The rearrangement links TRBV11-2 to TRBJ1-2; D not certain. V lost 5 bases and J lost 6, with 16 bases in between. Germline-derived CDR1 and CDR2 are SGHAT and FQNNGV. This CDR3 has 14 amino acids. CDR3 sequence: CASSLEGGLNGYTF. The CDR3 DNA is TGTGCCAGCAGCCTGGAGGGTGGACTGAATGGCTACACCTTC.

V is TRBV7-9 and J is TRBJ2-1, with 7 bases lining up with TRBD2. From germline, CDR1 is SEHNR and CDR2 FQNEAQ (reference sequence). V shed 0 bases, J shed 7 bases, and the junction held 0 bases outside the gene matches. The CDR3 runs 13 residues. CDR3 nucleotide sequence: TGTGCCAGCAGCTTAGCGGGGGGGAATGAGCAGTTCTTC. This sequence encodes CASSLAGGNEQFF.

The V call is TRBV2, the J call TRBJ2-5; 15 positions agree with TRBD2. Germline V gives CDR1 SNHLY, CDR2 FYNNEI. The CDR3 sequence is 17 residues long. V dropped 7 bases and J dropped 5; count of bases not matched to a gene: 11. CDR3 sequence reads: CASTVGLAGGFGETQYF. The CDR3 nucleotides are TGTGCCAGCACGGTCGGACTAGCGGGAGGGTTCGGCGAGACCCAGTACTTC. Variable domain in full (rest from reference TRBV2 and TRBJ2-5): EPEVTQTPSHQVTQMGQEVILRCVPISNHLYFYWYRQILGQKVEFLVSFYNNEISEKSEIFDDQFSVERPDGSNFTLKIRSTKLEDSAMYFCASTVGLAGGFGETQYFGPGTRLLVL.